This record looks at one TCR beta chain sequence and its context. Its target is unknown. The junction departs from germline at one end; a sequencing error may be responsible. The sample has other DNA sequences that encode this CDR3 too. The CDR3 extends over 15 amino acids. The germline V gene has CDR1 KGHSH and CDR2 LQKENI. This record comes from a study of beta chain features in type 1 diabetes. On the study more broadly: Age and gender were similar between patients and healthy donors, as were cell yields.

Sequencing targeted expressed TCRB transcripts, as all isolated RNA had been reverse transcribed. The data were produced by immunoSEQ multiplex PCR, yet TCRdb's version contains in-frame clones alone and is incomplete. The sample contains about 140,000 clones, roughly 9.7% of which appear only once. General study results and limits: Type 1 diabetes patients showed fewer insertions and more deletions at VDJ junctions. There was a moderate but significant shortening of TCRB CDR3s in all four CD4+ subsets of Type 1 diabetes patients. Within patients, naive, central memory and Treg TCRB repertoires seemed more similar than within healthy donors.

The specimen was central memory CD4+ T cells from blood. The origin of this receptor is a middle-aged woman in good health. The genes are TRBV18 and TRBJ2-1; D may be TRBD2 (7 bases). The CDR3 DNA reads as TGTGCCAGCTCCGACGCGGGGGCCCCCTACAATGAACAGTTCTTC. Protein sequence: CASSDAGAPYNEQFF.